This T cell receptor beta chain was retrieved from a study of blood T cell repertoires in COVID-19. In the study overall: Sites across the United States, Italy and Spain contributed samples from acute and convalescent COVID-19. Sources were T cells, B-cell-depleted T cells, or PBMCs; the material itself was cDNA or gDNA.

The authors' processing: The authors estimated nucleated cell counts from reference gene primer amplification. Only in-frame clones appear in the TCRdb table, and some are missing; sequencing was by immunoSEQ multiplex PCR. V, J and clone size are those of that table, while D and trimming were read from the DNA. Of about 160,000 clones in the sample, 85% were seen once. The V end lost 0 bases, the J end lost 6 bases, and 9 bases lay between the germline ends. This CDR3 spans 14 amino acids. CDR1 and CDR2 (germline): LGHDT, YNNKEL (reference sequence). The sequencing input was peripheral blood. This TCR came from a man aged 40-49 years with acute or convalescent COVID-19. This sequence joins TRBV3-1 (or the pseudogene TRBV3-2) and TRBJ1-5; TRBD1 is a possible D gene (5 bases). For the CDR3, the DNA is TGTGCCAGCAGCCAAGAATACCAGGGTCAGCCCCAGCATTTT. This translates into CASSQEYQGQPQHF.